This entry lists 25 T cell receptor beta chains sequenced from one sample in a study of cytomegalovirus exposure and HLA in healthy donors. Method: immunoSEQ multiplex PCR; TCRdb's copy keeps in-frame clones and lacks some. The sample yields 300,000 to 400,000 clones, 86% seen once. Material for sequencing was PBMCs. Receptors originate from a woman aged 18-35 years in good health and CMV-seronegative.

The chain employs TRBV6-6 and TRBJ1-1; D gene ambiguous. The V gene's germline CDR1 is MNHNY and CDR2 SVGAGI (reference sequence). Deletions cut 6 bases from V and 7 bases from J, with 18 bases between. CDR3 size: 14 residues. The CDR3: CASRAPSGNREAFF. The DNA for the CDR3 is TGTGCCAGCAGGGCCCCTTCGGGGAATCGTGAAGCTTTCTTT.

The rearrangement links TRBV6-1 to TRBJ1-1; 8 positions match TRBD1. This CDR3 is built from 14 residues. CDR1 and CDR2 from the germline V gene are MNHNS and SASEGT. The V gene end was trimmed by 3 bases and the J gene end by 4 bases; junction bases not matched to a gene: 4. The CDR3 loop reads CASSDHTGGTEAFF. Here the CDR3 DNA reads TGTGCCAGCAGTGACCATACAGGGGGCACTGAAGCTTTCTTT.

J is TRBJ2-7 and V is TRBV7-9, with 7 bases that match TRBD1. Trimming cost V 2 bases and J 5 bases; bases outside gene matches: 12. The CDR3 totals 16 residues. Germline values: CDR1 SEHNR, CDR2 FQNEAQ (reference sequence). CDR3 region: CASSLRGARGLNEQYF. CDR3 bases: TGTGCCAGCAGCTTAAGGGGCGCCAGGGGGTTGAACGAGCAGTACTTC.

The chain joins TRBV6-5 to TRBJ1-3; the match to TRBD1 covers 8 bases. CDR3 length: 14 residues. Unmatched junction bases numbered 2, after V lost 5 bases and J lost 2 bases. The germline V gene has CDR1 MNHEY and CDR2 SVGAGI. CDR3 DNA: TGTGCCAGCAGTAGGACAGGGACTGGAAACACCATATATTTT. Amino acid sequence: CASSRTGTGNTIYF.

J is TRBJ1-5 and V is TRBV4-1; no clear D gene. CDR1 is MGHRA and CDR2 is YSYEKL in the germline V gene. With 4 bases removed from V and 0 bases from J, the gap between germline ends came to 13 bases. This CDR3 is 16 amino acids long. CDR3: CASSPRKENSNQPQHF. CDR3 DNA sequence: TGCGCCAGCAGCCCCAGGAAGGAAAATAGCAATCAGCCCCAGCATTTT.

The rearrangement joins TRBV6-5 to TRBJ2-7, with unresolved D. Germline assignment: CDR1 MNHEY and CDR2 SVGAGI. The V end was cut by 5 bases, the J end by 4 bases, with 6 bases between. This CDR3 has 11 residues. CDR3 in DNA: TGTGCCAGCAGTCTGACATACGAGCAGTACTTC. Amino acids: CASSLTYEQYF.

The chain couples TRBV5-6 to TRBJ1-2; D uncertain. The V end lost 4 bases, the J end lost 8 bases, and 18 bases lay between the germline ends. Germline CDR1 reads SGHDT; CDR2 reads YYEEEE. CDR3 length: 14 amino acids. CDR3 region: CASSPSSAARGYTF. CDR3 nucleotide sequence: TGTGCCAGCAGCCCGTCCTCGGCGGCGCGGGGCTACACCTTC.

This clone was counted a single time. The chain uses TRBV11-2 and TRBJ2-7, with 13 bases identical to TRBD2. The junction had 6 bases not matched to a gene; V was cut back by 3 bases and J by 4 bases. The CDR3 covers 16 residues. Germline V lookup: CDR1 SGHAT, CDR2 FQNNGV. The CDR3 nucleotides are TGTGCCAGCAGCTTCTCCGGGACTAGCGGGACTTACGAGCAGTACTTC. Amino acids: CASSFSGTSGTYEQYF.

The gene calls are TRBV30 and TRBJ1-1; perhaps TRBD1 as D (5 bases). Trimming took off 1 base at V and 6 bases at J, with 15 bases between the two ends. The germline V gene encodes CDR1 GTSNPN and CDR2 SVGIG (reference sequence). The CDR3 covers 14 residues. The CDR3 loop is CAWSGQGLGAEAFF. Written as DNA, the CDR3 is TGTGCCTGGAGTGGCCAGGGACTTGGGGCTGAAGCTTTCTTT. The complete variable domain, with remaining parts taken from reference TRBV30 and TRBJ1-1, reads SQTIHQWPATLVQPVGSPLSLECTVEGTSNPNLYWYRQAAGRGLQLLFYSVGIGQISSEVPQNLSASRPQDRQFILSSKKLLLSDSGFYLCAWSGQGLGAEAFFGQGTRLTVV.

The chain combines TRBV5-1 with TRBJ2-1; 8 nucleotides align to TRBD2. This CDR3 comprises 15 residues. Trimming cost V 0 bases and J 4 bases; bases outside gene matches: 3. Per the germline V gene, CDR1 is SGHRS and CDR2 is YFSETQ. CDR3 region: CASSLVREAYNEQFF. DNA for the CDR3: TGCGCCAGCAGCTTGGTGCGGGAGGCATACAATGAGCAGTTCTTC.

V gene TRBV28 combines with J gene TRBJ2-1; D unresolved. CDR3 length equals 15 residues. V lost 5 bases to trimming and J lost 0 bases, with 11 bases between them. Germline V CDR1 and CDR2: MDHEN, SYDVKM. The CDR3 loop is CASSQDPSSYNEQFF. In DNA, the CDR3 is TGTGCCAGCAGTCAAGATCCGAGCTCCTACAATGAGCAGTTCTTC.

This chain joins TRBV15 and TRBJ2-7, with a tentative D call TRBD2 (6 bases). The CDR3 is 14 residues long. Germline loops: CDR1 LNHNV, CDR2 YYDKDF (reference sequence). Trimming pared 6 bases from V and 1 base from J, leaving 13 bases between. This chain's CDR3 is CATSLAKLSYEQYF. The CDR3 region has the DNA TGTGCCACCAGTCTAGCGAAACTTTCCTACGAGCAGTACTTC.

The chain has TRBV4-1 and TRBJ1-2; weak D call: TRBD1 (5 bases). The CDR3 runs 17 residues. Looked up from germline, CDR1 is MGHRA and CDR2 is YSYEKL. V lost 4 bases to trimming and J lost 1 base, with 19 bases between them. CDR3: CASSPPEGLLFNYGYTF. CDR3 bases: TGCGCCAGCAGCCCCCCCGAGGGACTGTTGTTTAACTATGGCTACACCTTC.

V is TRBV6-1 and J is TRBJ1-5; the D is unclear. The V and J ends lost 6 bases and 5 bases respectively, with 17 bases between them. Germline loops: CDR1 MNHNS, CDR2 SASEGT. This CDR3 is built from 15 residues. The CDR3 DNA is TGTGCCAGCAGCTTCAACTCCCAGAGGGATCAGCCCCAGCATTTT. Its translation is CASSFNSQRDQPQHF.

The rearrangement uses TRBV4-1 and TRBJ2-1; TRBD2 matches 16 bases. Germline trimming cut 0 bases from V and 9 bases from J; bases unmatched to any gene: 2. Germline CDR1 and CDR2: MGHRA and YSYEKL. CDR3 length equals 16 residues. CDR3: CASSQDGTSGGGEQFF. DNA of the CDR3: TGCGCCAGCAGCCAAGATGGGACTAGCGGGGGGGGTGAGCAGTTCTTC.

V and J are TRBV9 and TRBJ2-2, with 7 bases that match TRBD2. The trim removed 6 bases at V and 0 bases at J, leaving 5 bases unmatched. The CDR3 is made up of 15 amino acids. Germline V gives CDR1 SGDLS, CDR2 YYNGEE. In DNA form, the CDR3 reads TGTGCCAGCAACCCAGGACTAGCGAACACCGGGGAGCTGTTTTTT. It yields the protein CASNPGLANTGELFF.

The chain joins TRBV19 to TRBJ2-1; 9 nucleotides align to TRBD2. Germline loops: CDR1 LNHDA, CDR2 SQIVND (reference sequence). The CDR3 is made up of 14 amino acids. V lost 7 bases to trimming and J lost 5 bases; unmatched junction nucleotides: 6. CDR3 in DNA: TGTGCCAGTAATTGGGCGGGAGGGGACAATGAGCAGTTCTTC. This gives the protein CASNWAGGDNEQFF.

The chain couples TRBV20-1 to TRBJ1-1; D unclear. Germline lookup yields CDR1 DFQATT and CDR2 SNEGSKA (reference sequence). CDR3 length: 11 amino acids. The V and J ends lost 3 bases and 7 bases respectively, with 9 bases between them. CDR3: CSASLRVEAFF. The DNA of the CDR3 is TGCAGTGCTAGTCTGAGGGTTGAAGCTTTCTTT.

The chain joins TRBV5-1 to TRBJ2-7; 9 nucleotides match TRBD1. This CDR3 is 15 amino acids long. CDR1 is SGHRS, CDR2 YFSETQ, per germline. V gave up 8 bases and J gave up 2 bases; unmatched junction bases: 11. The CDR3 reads CASTAGTGSTYEQYF. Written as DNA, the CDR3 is TGCGCCAGTACAGCCGGGACAGGGTCAACCTACGAGCAGTACTTC.

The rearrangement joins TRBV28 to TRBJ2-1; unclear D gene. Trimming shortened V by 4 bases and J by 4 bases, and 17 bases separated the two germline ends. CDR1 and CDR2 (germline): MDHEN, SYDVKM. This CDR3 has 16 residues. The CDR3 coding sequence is TGTGCCAGCAGTTCCACGGTCGCGAGAGCTTACAATGAGCAGTTCTTC. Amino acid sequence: CASSSTVARAYNEQFF.

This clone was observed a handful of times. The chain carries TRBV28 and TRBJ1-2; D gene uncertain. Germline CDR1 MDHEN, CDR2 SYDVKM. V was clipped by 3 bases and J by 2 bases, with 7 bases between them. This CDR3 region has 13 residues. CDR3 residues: CASSLGGNYGYTF. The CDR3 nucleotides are TGTGCCAGCAGTTTGGGAGGGAACTATGGCTACACCTTC.

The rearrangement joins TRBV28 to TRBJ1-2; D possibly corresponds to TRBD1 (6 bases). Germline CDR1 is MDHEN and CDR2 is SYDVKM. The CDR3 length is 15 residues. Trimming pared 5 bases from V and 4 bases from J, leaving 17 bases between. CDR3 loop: CASSPSPQGTYGYTF. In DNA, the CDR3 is TGTGCCAGCAGTCCCTCCCCCCAGGGGACCTATGGCTACACCTTC.

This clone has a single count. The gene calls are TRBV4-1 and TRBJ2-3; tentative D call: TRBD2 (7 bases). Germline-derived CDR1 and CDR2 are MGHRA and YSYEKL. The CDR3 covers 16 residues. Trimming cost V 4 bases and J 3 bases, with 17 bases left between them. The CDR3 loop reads CASSPSEGGITDTQYF. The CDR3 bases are TGCGCCAGCAGCCCAAGCGAGGGGGGGATAACAGATACGCAGTATTTT.

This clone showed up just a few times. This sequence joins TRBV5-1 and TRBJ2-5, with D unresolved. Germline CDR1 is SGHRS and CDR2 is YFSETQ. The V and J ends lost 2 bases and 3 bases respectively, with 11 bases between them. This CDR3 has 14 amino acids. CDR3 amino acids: CASSFPFREETQYF. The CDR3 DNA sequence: TGCGCCAGCAGCTTCCCCTTCCGGGAAGAGACCCAGTACTTC.

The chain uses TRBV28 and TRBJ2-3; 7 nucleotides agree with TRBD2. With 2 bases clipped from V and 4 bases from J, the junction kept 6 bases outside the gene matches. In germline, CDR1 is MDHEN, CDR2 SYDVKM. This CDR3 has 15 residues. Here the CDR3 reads CASSLIRAGADTQYF. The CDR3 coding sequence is TGTGCCAGCAGTTTAATTCGGGCGGGAGCAGATACGCAGTATTTT.